This T cell receptor (beta chain) was found in a study of post-analysis software for immune sequencing data. Study as a whole: As for disease course, relapsing-remitting, secondary progressive and progressive-relapsing multiple sclerosis were all included.

CDR3 length equals 14 residues. The germline V gene encodes CDR1 SGHRS and CDR2 YFSETQ. Of note for this clonotype: What it recognizes is unknown. Relative to the germline gene, one junction end is altered; a read error may explain this.

Study conclusions and caveats: In patients, TRBV5-6, TRBV5-1 and TRBV20-1 belonged to five TRBV segments found more frequently than in controls.

Presence of unique molecular identifiers characterized the TCR beta cDNA libraries. Each CDR3 protein gets one entry after TCRdb re-called the PCR reads with MiXCR. The sample contains about 200,000 distinct CDR3 sequences, approximately 28% of which appear only once. Material: blood. The clonotype was recovered from a girl aged 2 to 17 with multiple sclerosis. The chain couples TRBV5-1 to TRBJ1-2, with D perhaps TRBD1 (6 bases). This CDR3 is CAGSVTGGEDGYTF. Written as DNA, the CDR3 is TGCGCCGGCAGCGTGACGGGGGGCGAGGATGGCTACACCTTC. The entire variable domain, with the rest obtained from reference TRBV5-1 and TRBJ1-2, is as follows: KAGVTQTPRYLIKTRGQQVTLSCSPISGHRSVSWYQQTPGQGLQFLFEYFSETQRNKGNFPGRFSGRQFSNSRSEMNVSTLELGDSALYLCAGSVTGGEDGYTFGSGTRLTVV.